This T cell receptor (beta chain) was sequenced in a study of blood T cell repertoires in COVID-19. This clone has a single count. Assay used: immunoSEQ multiplex PCR; TCRdb lists only in-frame clones, some missing. The data contain some 150,000 clones, 65% to 85% of them seen just once; the ten biggest clones take up roughly 13%. In germline, CDR1 is SGHVS, CDR2 FQNEAQ. The CDR3 has 12 amino acids. V lost 8 bases and J lost 4, with 9 bases in between. This receptor was taken from a woman older than 75 with acute or convalescent COVID-19. The J gene is TRBJ2-1, the V gene TRBV7-8; TRBD1 is a possible D gene (6 bases). Sequencing used peripheral blood. The DNA for the CDR3 is TGTGCCAGCGAACAGGGATACAATGAGCAGTTCTTC. It encodes CASEQGYNEQFF.